The text below deals with one T cell receptor (beta chain). Its antigen is undetermined. This CDR3 has 15 residues. In germline, CDR1 is SGHRS, CDR2 YFSETQ. Deletions cut 0 bases from V and 7 bases from J, with 17 bases between. The sample belongs to a study of T cell responses to AZD1222 COVID-19 vaccine. Study overall: Pooled samples include second doses given at about 4 or 12 weeks. General observations from the study: Researchers report vaccine-associated CD4 TCRs spanning spike, with dominance at 160-218 and 743-854. Repertoire samples came only from after the peak T cell response. Donors in the cohort were predominantly white British and more often female, and clonal diversity was possibly underestimated.

Repertoires were generated with immunoSEQ multiplex PCR, while TCRdb's copy carries only in-frame clones and drops some. The table has around 120,000 clones, roughly 90% seen once; the top ten hold about 1.2%. The source is an adult in good health. The source was peripheral blood, collected on day 0 of AZD1222 vaccination. This chain joins TRBV5-1 and TRBJ2-7; D is undetermined. The CDR3, as DNA: TGCGCCAGCAGCTTGGATGGATCCGCTTCTCGAGAGCAGTACTTC. It encodes CASSLDGSASREQYF.